The next 19 T cell receptor beta chains were all read from a single sample in a study of identical twins. TCRdb processed the 5' RACE reads anew with MiXCR; each CDR3 protein has one entry. This sample has 570,000 or so distinct CDR3 sequences, with 7.5% to 10% found just once. These sequences were also reported in another study, on yellow fever vaccine responses in identical twins.

The source material was PBMCs. The source is a woman between 18 and 29 years old in good health.

This clonotype occurred a few times. This rearrangement joins TRBV5-6 to TRBJ2-5, with 7 positions matching TRBD1. The CDR3 contains 14 residues. The V gene end was trimmed by 4 bases and the J gene end by 4 bases; junction bases not matched to a gene: 7. Germline V gene lookup returns CDR1 SGHDT and CDR2 YYEEEE. The CDR3 reads CASSKGARGETQYF. CDR3 nucleotide sequence: TGTGCCAGCAGCAAGGGGGCCCGTGGAGAGACCCAGTACTTC.

Ten or more counts support this clonotype. This chain connects TRBV4-2 to TRBJ2-1; TRBD2 matches at 14 bases. Trimming at V came to 0 bases and at J to 5 bases, leaving 6 bases not matched to a gene. Germline assignment: CDR1 LGHNA and CDR2 YNFKEQ. This CDR3 is 18 amino acids long. CDR3 DNA: TGTGCCAGCAGCCAAGATCCCTCGGGACTAGCGGGGGACAATGAGCAGTTCTTC. This sequence encodes CASSQDPSGLAGDNEQFF.

This clonotype was picked up a small number of times. The rearrangement uses TRBV2 and TRBJ2-3, with TRBD1 matching 9 bases. Losses at the gene ends were 4 bases for V and 4 bases for J; bases not matched to a gene: 3. The CDR3 is 14 amino acids. CDR1 SNHLY and CDR2 FYNNEI come from the germline V gene. CDR3 sequence (DNA): TGTGCCAGCAGTGTGGACAGGGGCCCAGATACGCAGTATTTT. It encodes CASSVDRGPDTQYF. The whole variable domain, remainder taken from reference TRBV2 and TRBJ2-3, is EPEVTQTPSHQVTQMGQEVILRCVPISNHLYFYWYRQILGQKVEFLVSFYNNEISEKSEIFDDQFSVERPDGSNFTLKIRSTKLEDSAMYFCASSVDRGPDTQYFGPGTRLTVL.

This rearrangement joins TRBV7-3 to TRBJ2-3; no clear D. The CDR3 spans 16 residues. Germline V gives CDR1 SGHTA, CDR2 FQGTGA. Trimming left V 5 bases short and J 1 base short, with 16 bases between. The CDR3 loop is CASSTSSALRTDTQYF. The CDR3 DNA sequence: TGTGCCAGCAGCACGTCGAGTGCTCTACGCACAGATACGCAGTATTTT. The variable domain in full, completed from reference TRBV7-3 and TRBJ2-3, reads GAGVSQTPSNKVTEKGKYVELRCDPISGHTALYWYRQSLGQGPEFLIYFQGTGAADDSGLPNDRFFAVRPEGSVSTLKIQRTERGDSAVYLCASSTSSALRTDTQYFGPGTRLTVL.

This clonotype was observed at least ten times. The chain recombines TRBV9 with TRBJ2-1; TRBD2 agrees at 11 bases. J gave up 4 bases and V 3 bases, and 3 bases lay outside the gene matches. The CDR3 loop spans 15 amino acids. CDR1 is SGDLS, CDR2 YYNGEE, per germline. The CDR3 sequence: CASSAGLADYNEQFF. The CDR3 DNA sequence: TGTGCCAGCAGCGCGGGACTAGCGGATTACAATGAGCAGTTCTTC.

This clonotype was found many times. V gene TRBV10-3 combines with J gene TRBJ2-5; 8 bases agree with TRBD2. V shed 3 bases, J shed 2 bases, and the junction held 5 bases outside the gene matches. The CDR3 totals 15 residues. CDR1 is ENHRY, CDR2 SYGVKD, per germline. In DNA, the CDR3 is TGTGCCATCAGTGAAAGCGGGGGTGTTCAAGAGACCCAGTACTTC. Its translation is CAISESGGVQETQYF.

The chain recombines TRBV11-2 with TRBJ2-7; the D gene is possibly TRBD2 (5 bases). The CDR3 runs to 16 residues. Germline loops: CDR1 SGHAT, CDR2 FQNNGV. V gave up 5 bases and J gave up 2 bases, with 19 bases separating them. The CDR3 region has the DNA TGTGCCAGCAGCCCCGGGGAACCCCGAGGCCCCTACGAGCAGTACTTC. As protein: CASSPGEPRGPYEQYF.

This clonotype has at least ten counts. The chain links TRBV7-9 to TRBJ1-1; D gene ambiguous. Germline V gene sequence: CDR1 SEHNR, CDR2 FQNEAQ (reference sequence). V shed 3 bases and J shed 1 base, with 15 bases lying between them. The CDR3 extends over 16 amino acids. The CDR3 spells CASSFSPVGRNTEAFF. The CDR3 bases are TGTGCCAGCAGCTTTTCCCCGGTCGGGCGGAACACTGAAGCTTTCTTT.

This clonotype occurred many times. CDR3 sequence: CASSLGGPDTQYF. The CDR3 DNA reads as TGTGCCAGCAGCTTGGGGGGCCCAGATACGCAGTATTTT. This chain uses TRBV5-5 with TRBJ2-3; tentative D call: TRBD1 (5 bases). V gave up 0 bases and J gave up 4 bases, with 6 bases separating them. The CDR3 length is 13 residues. The V gene's germline CDR1 is SGHKS and CDR2 YYEKEE (reference sequence).

This clonotype has a handful of counts. The gene calls are TRBV9 and TRBJ1-1; TRBD1 might be the D (5 bases). Trimming took off 1 base at V and 3 bases at J, with 13 bases between the two ends. The CDR3 runs to 15 residues. Germline V lookup: CDR1 SGDLS, CDR2 YYNGEE. The CDR3: CASSVTGGGDTEAFF. In DNA, the CDR3 is TGTGCCAGCAGCGTAACGGGGGGAGGGGACACTGAAGCTTTCTTT.

V is TRBV28 and J is TRBJ2-7; TRBD2 agrees at 13 bases. The CDR3 has 16 amino acids. Unmatched junction bases numbered 13, after V lost 8 bases and J lost 6 bases. Germline CDR1 and CDR2: MDHEN and SYDVKM. CDR3 loop: CASGSQLLAGGLEQYF. CDR3 DNA sequence: TGTGCCAGCGGGTCCCAACTACTAGCGGGGGGGCTCGAGCAGTACTTC.

Ten or more counts support this clonotype. The rearrangement links TRBV6-6 to TRBJ2-1; no clear D. The CDR3 extends over 12 amino acids. The germline gives CDR1 MNHNY, CDR2 SVGAGI (reference sequence). Trimming removed 6 bases from V and 10 bases from J, with 13 bases in between. As DNA, the CDR3 is TGTGCCAGCAGCCCCGCTAGTGGGGAGCAGTTCTTC. It codes for CASSPASGEQFF.

This clonotype was seen many times. V gene TRBV20-1 combines with J gene TRBJ2-3; 11 bases fit TRBD2. Trimming removed 1 base from V and 5 bases from J; junction bases left unmatched: 2. Per germline, CDR1 DFQATT and CDR2 SNEGSKA (reference sequence). The CDR3 is 14 residues long. The CDR3 region has the DNA TGCAGTGCTAGAGCTAGCGGGAGGAGAGATACGCAGTATTTT. Its protein product is CSARASGRRDTQYF.

This chain connects TRBV18 to TRBJ2-6, with D possibly called TRBD1 or TRBD2 (5 bases each). The CDR3 totals 16 residues. Trimming pared 2 bases from V and 8 bases from J, leaving 16 bases between. Germline assignment: CDR1 KGHSH and CDR2 LQKENI. DNA of the CDR3: TGTGCCAGCTCACCATCTACAGGCCCCGGGACCAACGTCCTGACTTTC. It is translated as CASSPSTGPGTNVLTF.

This clonotype was detected many times. The rearrangement links TRBV29-1 to TRBJ2-7; 9 bases fit TRBD1. The CDR3 loop spans 13 amino acids. V gave up 6 bases and J gave up 2 bases; unmatched junction bases: 5. CDR1 and CDR2 (germline): SQVTM, ANQGSEA. CDR3 sequence reads: CSVLGQGPYEQYF. The CDR3 nucleotides read TGCAGCGTCCTGGGACAGGGCCCCTACGAGCAGTACTTC.

This clonotype has ten or more counts. This chain uses TRBV7-9 with TRBJ2-5, with a possible D match to TRBD2 (6 bases). CDR3 length equals 13 residues. V lost 4 bases and J lost 6, with 12 bases in between. Germline CDR1 and CDR2: SEHNR and FQNEAQ (reference sequence). The CDR3 DNA follows: TGTGCCAGCAGCTCACCCACTAGCCAGACCCAGTACTTC. It specifies CASSSPTSQTQYF.

This clonotype was counted at least ten times. This rearrangement joins TRBV4-2 to TRBJ2-1; D uncertain. Germline CDR1 is LGHNA and CDR2 is YNFKEQ. The CDR3 consists of 16 residues. Trimming pared 1 base from V and 2 bases from J, leaving 12 bases between. The CDR3 DNA reads as TGTGCCAGCAGCCAAGTTGCCAGCAACGCCTACAATGAGCAGTTCTTC. Translated, it gives CASSQVASNAYNEQFF.

In this sample, this clonotype turned up a few times. The V and J genes are TRBV7-6 and TRBJ2-5; 15 bases line up with TRBD2. Germline-derived CDR1 and CDR2 are SGHVS and FNYEAQ. The CDR3 extends over 15 amino acids. Trimming cost V 7 bases and J 4 bases; bases outside gene matches: 4. CDR3 amino acids: CASTRTSGRGETQYF. As DNA, the CDR3 is TGTGCCAGCACCCGGACTAGCGGGAGGGGAGAGACCCAGTACTTC.

Ten or more counts support this clonotype. The genes are TRBV12-3 or TRBV12-4 and TRBJ2-7; 12 bases map to TRBD2. V lost 6 bases to trimming and J lost 1 base; unmatched junction nucleotides: 1. The CDR3 covers 14 residues. CDR3 DNA: TGTGCCAGCAGAACTAGCGGGAGGTCCTACGAGCAGTACTTC. Its protein product is CASRTSGRSYEQYF.